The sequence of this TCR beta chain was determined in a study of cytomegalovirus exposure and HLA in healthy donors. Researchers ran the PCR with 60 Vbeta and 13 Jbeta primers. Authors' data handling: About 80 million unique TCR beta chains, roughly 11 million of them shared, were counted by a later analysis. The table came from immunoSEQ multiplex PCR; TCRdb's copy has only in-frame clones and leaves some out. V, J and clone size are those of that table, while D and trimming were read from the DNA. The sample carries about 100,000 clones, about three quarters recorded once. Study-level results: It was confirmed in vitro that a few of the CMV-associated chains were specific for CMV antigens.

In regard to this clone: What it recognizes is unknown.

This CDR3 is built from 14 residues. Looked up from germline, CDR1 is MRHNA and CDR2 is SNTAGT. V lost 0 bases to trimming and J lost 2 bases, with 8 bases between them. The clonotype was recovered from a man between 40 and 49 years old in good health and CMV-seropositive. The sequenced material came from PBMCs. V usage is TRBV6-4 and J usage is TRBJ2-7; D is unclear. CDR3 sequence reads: CASSDSNRPYEQYF. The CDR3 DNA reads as TGTGCCAGCAGTGACTCGAACAGACCCTACGAGCAGTACTTC.